The 8 T cell receptor beta chains presented below share a single source sample, sequenced in a study of cytomegalovirus exposure and HLA in healthy donors. PCR used 60 Vbeta primers and 13 Jbeta primers. TCRdb keeps only in-frame clones here, not all; method: immunoSEQ multiplex PCR. The sample features tens of thousands of clones, with around 3.5% in its top ten. Sequencing used PBMCs. These receptor sequences come from a man aged 35-49 years in good health and CMV-seronegative.

Here the CDR3 DNA reads TGTGCCACCAGCCGCGGGACAGGGGTCGAACTGAACACTGAAGCTTTCTTT. Its translation is CATSRGTGVELNTEAFF. The chain links TRBV15 to TRBJ1-1; 10 nucleotides match TRBD1. CDR3 length equals 17 residues. CDR1 and CDR2 (germline): LNHNV, YYDKDF (reference sequence). Trimming removed 5 bases from V and 0 bases from J; junction bases left unmatched: 9.

CDR3 nucleotide sequence: TGTGCCAGCAGCTGGGACGCCAGGGACACCTATGGCTACACCTTC. Translation gives CASSWDARDTYGYTF. The chain is built from TRBV5-4 and TRBJ1-2; perhaps TRBD1 as D (6 bases). The germline gives CDR1 SGHNT, CDR2 YYREEE (reference sequence). The CDR3 is made up of 15 amino acids. V was pared by 3 bases and J by 4 bases, with 16 bases between.

J is TRBJ2-1 and V is TRBV28; 10 nucleotides align to TRBD2. Per the germline V gene, CDR1 is MDHEN and CDR2 is SYDVKM. The V and J ends lost 3 bases and 3 bases, in that order; junction bases with no gene match: 11. There are 18 residues in the CDR3. CDR3 amino acids: CASSLPSGRTRYYNEQFF. CDR3 coding DNA: TGTGCCAGCAGTTTGCCTAGCGGGAGAACAAGATACTACAATGAGCAGTTCTTC.

V is TRBV6-5 and J is TRBJ2-7; D unresolved. V was clipped by 6 bases and J by 6 bases, with 9 bases between them. The CDR3 covers 11 residues. Germline CDR1 reads MNHEY; CDR2 reads SVGAGI. CDR3 DNA: TGTGCCAGCAGCCTAGGTTCCGAGCAGTACTTC. This encodes CASSLGSEQYF.

The chain joins TRBV20-1 to TRBJ2-5; no clear D gene. V lost 3 bases to trimming and J lost 8 bases, with 10 bases between them. The germline V gene has CDR1 DFQATT and CDR2 SNEGSKA (reference sequence). The CDR3 runs 11 residues. CDR3 amino acids: CSASRWATQYF. For the CDR3, the DNA is TGCAGTGCTAGTCGGTGGGCTACCCAGTACTTC.

V usage is TRBV29-1 and J usage is TRBJ2-3, with D perhaps TRBD1 (6 bases). CDR1 is SQVTM, CDR2 ANQGSEA, per germline. The V end was cut by 3 bases, the J end by 4 bases, with 20 bases between. The CDR3 has 16 amino acids. The CDR3 DNA follows: TGCAGCGTTGATCACGAGCGCTCAGGGGTTGCAGATACGCAGTATTTT. It encodes CSVDHERSGVADTQYF.

The chain combines TRBV5-1 with TRBJ1-4; 8 bases line up with TRBD1. CDR3 size: 14 residues. Looked up from germline, CDR1 is SGHRS and CDR2 is YFSETQ. The trim removed 1 base at V and 8 bases at J, leaving 4 bases unmatched. CDR3 region: CASSLRTGREKLFF. CDR3 nucleotide sequence: TGCGCCAGCAGCTTGCGGACAGGGCGAGAAAAACTGTTTTTT.

V is TRBV7-9 and J is TRBJ2-7; no clear D gene. V lost 5 bases, J lost 3 bases, and 8 bases lay in between. The germline V gene encodes CDR1 SEHNR and CDR2 FQNEAQ (reference sequence). CDR3 length: 12 residues. The CDR3 protein is CASSPSNYEQYF. CDR3 bases: TGTGCCAGCAGCCCATCCAACTACGAGCAGTACTTC.